This entry is about one T cell receptor (beta chain). This record belongs to a study of T cell changes during pregnancy in multiple sclerosis. Sequenced by immunoSEQ multiplex PCR; TCRdb stores in-frame clones only, minus some. The sample includes 35,000 to 45,000 clones, around 90% seen only once; the top ten take 0.75% to 1%. Sequencing was performed on CD4+ T cells from peripheral blood mononuclear cells, taken after pregnancy. This TCR was recovered from a female donor with multiple sclerosis, enrolled in a pregnancy study.

CDR3 DNA sequence: TGTGCCAGCAGCCGAGGTCGGTGGAGGTTTTTGGGCACTGAAGCTTTCTTT. It codes for CASSRGRWRFLGTEAFF. V usage is TRBV14 and J usage is TRBJ1-1; D unclear. CDR1 is SGHDN, CDR2 FVKESK, per germline. The V end was cut by 4 bases, the J end by 4 bases, with 22 bases between. The CDR3 has 17 amino acids.